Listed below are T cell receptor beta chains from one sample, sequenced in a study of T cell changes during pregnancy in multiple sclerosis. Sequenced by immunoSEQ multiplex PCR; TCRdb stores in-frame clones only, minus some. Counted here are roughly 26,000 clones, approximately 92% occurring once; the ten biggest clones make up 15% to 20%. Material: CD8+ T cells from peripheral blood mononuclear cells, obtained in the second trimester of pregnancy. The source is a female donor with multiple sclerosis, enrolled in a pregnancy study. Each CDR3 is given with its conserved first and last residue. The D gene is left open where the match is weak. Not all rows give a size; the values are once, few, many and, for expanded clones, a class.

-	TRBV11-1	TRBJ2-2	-	TGTGCCAGCAGCTTATCTACCGGGGAGCTGTTTTTT	CASSLSTGELFF
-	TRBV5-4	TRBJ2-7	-	TGTGCCAGCAGCTTGGGGAGGGGTGGCGAGCAGTACTTC	CASSLGRGGEQYF
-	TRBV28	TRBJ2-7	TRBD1	TGTGCCAGCTCTATAACCGGGACAGGGGCCGAGCAGTACTTC	CASSITGTGAEQYF
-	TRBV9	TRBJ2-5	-	TGTGCCAGCAGCACCCAGGGGGGCGGGATGGAGGAGACCCAGTACTTC	CASSTQGGGMEETQYF
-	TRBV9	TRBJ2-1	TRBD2	TGTGCCAGCAGCGGGCGTGGGACTAGCGGGGTCAATGAGCAGTTCTTC	CASSGRGTSGVNEQFF
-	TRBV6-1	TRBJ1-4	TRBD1	TGTGCCAGCAGTGGGAATAGGGACAGGTTTAATGAAAAACTGTTTTTT	CASSGNRDRFNEKLFF
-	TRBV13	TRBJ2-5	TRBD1	TGTGCCAGCAGCTTAGACTTGACAGGGAGCAGGGAGACCCAGTACTTC	CASSLDLTGSRETQYF
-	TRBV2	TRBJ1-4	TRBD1	TGTGCCAGCCATACTGGGACAGGGAGGGCTAATGAAAAACTGTTTTTT	CASHTGTGRANEKLFF
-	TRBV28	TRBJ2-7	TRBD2	TGTGCCAGCAGTTTATCCCCACGGGAGGTCTCCTACGAGCAGTACTTC	CASSLSPREVSYEQYF
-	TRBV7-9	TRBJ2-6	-	TGTGCCAGCAGCTCGACTCTATCGGTCTCTGGGGCCAACGTCCTGACTTTC	CASSSTLSVSGANVLTF
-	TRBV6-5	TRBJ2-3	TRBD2	TGTGCCAGCACCCGGACTAGCGGATTCACAGATACGCAGTATTTT	CASTRTSGFTDTQYF
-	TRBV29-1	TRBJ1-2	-	TGCAGCGCCGCTAAGATACAGCCCTATGGCTACACCTTC	CSAAKIQPYGYTF
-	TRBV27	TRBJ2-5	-	TGTGCCAGCAGAAAAGCTTGGGGAGTGGGGGAGACCCAGTACTTC	CASRKAWGVGETQYF
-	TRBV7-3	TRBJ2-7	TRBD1	TGTGCCAGCAGCTCGACAGGGCAGTCCGAGCAGTACTTC	CASSSTGQSEQYF
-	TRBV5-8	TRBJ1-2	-	TGTGCCAGCAGCTTGGTGACAGAGCTCCACTATGGCTACACCTTC	CASSLVTELHYGYTF
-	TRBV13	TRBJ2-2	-	TGTGCCAGCAGCTTAGGGACAACCAACACCGGGGAGCTGTTTTTT	CASSLGTTNTGELFF
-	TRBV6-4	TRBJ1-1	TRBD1	TGTGCCAGCAGTGTCCGGGACAGCATGAACACTGAAGCTTTCTTT	CASSVRDSMNTEAFF
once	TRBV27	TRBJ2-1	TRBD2	TGTGCCAGCAGAGCCGGGACTAGCGAACGGTATGAGCAGTTCTTC	CASRAGTSERYEQFF
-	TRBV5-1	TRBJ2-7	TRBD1	TGCGCCAGCAGCGCGGAGGGGACAGGGGGCTACGAGCAGTACTTC	CASSAEGTGGYEQYF
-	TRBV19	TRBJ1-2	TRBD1	TGTGCCAGTAGTATAGGCCAGGGGGTTGGCTACACCTTC	CASSIGQGVGYTF
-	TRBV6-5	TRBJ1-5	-	TGTGCCAGCAGTTACCGCACGGGGGTCCCCCAGCATTTT	CASSYRTGVPQHF
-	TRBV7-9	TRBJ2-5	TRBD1	TGTGCCAGCAGCTCGGAGGGACAGGGTGAGGGAGAGACCCAGTACTTC	CASSSEGQGEGETQYF
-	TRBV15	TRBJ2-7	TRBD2	TGTGCCACCAGCCAACTAGCGGGAGGTCCCTTTAGCTCCTACGAGCAGTACTTC	CATSQLAGGPFSSYEQYF
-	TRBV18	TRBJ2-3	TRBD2	TGTGCCAGCTCACCACATAGCGGGAGACTCTCAGATACGCAGTATTTT	CASSPHSGRLSDTQYF
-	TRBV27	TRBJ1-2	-	TGTGCCAGCAGGGGGCTAGACTATGGCTACACCTTC	CASRGLDYGYTF
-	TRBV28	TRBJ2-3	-	TGTGCCAGCAGTTTGCCCCTTGGCGGGTTGGGTACAGATACGCAGTATTTT	CASSLPLGGLGTDTQYF
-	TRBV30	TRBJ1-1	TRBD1	TGTGCCTGGAATGATGACAGGGATACTGAAGCTTTCTTT	CAWNDDRDTEAFF
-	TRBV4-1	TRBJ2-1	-	TGCGCCAGCAGCCAAGGTGTCAGGGATTACAATGAGCAGTTCTTC	CASSQGVRDYNEQFF
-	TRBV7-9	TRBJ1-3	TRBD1	TGTGCCAGCAGCTCACGGGACAGGGATGCTGGAAACACCATATATTTT	CASSSRDRDAGNTIYF
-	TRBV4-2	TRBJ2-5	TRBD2	TGTGCCAGCAGCCAAGATGGGTCGGGAGGGCCCGAGACCCAGTACTTC	CASSQDGSGGPETQYF
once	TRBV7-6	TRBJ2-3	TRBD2	TGTGCCAGCAGCTTAGTCCCTAGCGGGAGCACAGATACGCAGTATTTT	CASSLVPSGSTDTQYF
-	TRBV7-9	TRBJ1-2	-	TGTGCCAGCAGCTTAGCGCTAGGAGCTAACTATGGCTACACCTTC	CASSLALGANYGYTF
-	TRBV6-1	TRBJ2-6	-	TGTGCCAGCAGTGAGAGGGGGGGTGGGGCCAACGTCCTGACTTTC	CASSERGGGANVLTF
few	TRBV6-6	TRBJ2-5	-	TGTGCCAGCAGTTCATCCCCACAAGAGACCCAGTACTTC	CASSSSPQETQYF
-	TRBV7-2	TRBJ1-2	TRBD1	TGTGCCAGCAGCCCCTCCGGGACAGGTGCATTGGGCTACACCTTC	CASSPSGTGALGYTF
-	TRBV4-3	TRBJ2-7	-	TGCGCCAGCAGCCAAGATACCGGGGAGCAGTACTTC	CASSQDTGEQYF
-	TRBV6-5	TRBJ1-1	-	TGTGCCAGCAGTTACTCCACGGTGGACACTGAAGCTTTCTTT	CASSYSTVDTEAFF
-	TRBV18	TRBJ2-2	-	TGTGCCAGCTCACCAAGACACGCGGGGAACACCGGGGAGCTGTTTTTT	CASSPRHAGNTGELFF
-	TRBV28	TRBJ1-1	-	TGTGCCAGCAGTTTCAGGGCGTCGCGGCCAGGGTTTTTCCTGACTGAAGCTTTCTTT	CASSFRASRPGFFLTEAFF
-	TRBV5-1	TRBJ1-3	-	TGCGCCAGCAGCTTGGACCCGGGGACTGGAAACACCATATATTTT	CASSLDPGTGNTIYF